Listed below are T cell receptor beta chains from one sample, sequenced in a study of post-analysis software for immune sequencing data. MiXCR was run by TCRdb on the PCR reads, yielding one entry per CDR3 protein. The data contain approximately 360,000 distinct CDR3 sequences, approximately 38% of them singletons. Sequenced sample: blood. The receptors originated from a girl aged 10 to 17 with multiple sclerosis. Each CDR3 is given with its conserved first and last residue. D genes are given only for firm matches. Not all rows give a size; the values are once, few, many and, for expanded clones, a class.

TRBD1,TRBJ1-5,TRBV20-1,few,TGCAGTGCTGCAAGTCGGACAGGCCGTAGCAATCAGCCCCAGCATTTT,CSAASRTGRSNQPQHF
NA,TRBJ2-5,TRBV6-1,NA,TGTGCCAGCAGTGAGTGGAAGAGGGGTCGAAAAGAGACCCAGTACTTC,CASSEWKRGRKETQYF
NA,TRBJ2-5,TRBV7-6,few,TGTGCCAGCAGCCCCCGTATCCTCCAAGAGACCCAGTACTTC,CASSPRILQETQYF
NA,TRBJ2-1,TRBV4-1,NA,TGCGCCAGCAGCCAAGACCCCGGACTACCCCACAATGAGCAGTTCTTC,CASSQDPGLPHNEQFF
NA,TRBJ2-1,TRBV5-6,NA,TGTGCCAGCAGCTTGGCAGGGTCTGAGCAGTTCTTC,CASSLAGSEQFF
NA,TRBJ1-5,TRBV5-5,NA,TGTGCCAGCAACTTGGATAGCAATCAGCCCCAGCATTTT,CASNLDSNQPQHF
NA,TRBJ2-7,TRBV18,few,TGTGCCAGCTCACCCCCGAGTCTAGGGGGCTACGAGCAGTACTTC,CASSPPSLGGYEQYF
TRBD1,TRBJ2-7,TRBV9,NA,TGTGCCAGCAAAGGGTCCCAACAGGGGGCCGCCTACGAGCAGTACTTC,CASKGSQQGAAYEQYF
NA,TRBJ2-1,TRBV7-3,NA,TGTGCCAGCAGCTTAACCCCCTCACTAGACCGAGTTGAGCAGTTCTTC,CASSLTPSLDRVEQFF
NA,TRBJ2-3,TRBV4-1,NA,TGCGCCAGCAGCCAAGTTCAGGGTGATGATACGCAGTATTTT,CASSQVQGDDTQYF
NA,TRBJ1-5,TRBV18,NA,TGTGCCAGCTCACCACTGGAGGGTGTTAAGCCCCAGCATTTT,CASSPLEGVKPQHF
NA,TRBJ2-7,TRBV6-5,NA,TGTGCCAGCAGGCTCTCGACTTATGTCGGAGCCTACGAGCAGTACTTC,CASRLSTYVGAYEQYF
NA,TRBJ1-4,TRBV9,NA,TGTGCCAGCAGCGTAGGAGAGTCGCCTAATGAAAAACGGTTTTTT,CASSVGESPNEKRFF
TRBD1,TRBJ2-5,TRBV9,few,TGTGCCAGCAGCCCCGGACAGGGGGACCAGTACTTC,CASSPGQGDQYF
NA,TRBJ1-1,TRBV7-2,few,TGTGCCAGCAGCACGGGACCCGCGAACACTGAAGCTTTCTTT,CASSTGPANTEAFF
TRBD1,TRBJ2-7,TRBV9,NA,TGTGCCAGCAGCGTAGGTTCCGGGACAGGGGACTACGAGCAGTACTTC,CASSVGSGTGDYEQYF
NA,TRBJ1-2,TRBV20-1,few,TGCAGTGCTAGAGATCGGCCCGAACCTAACTATGGCTACACCTTC,CSARDRPEPNYGYTF
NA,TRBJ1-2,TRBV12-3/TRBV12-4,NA,TGTGCCAGCAGGCGAGGGGGTAGTCCCTATGGCTACACCTTC,CASRRGGSPYGYTF
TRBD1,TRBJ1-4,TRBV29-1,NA,TGCAGCGCTGCGGGACAGGGCGAAAAACTGTTTTTT,CSAAGQGEKLFF
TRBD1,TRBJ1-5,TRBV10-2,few,TGCGCCAGCAAATTAGGGACAGGGAATCAGCCCCAGCATTTT,CASKLGTGNQPQHF
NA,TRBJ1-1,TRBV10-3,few,TGCGCCATCAGCCGGCACGAAGGGACTGAAGCTTTCTTT,CAISRHEGTEAFF
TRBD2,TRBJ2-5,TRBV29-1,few,TGCAGCGTTCTAGCGGGGGATGAGACCCAGTACTTC,CSVLAGDETQYF
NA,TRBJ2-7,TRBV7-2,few,TGTGCCAGCAGCTTAGGCCCAGGATCGAACTACGAGCAGTACTTC,CASSLGPGSNYEQYF
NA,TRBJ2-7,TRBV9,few,TGTGCCAGCAGCGTAGAGGGCGGCAGTTCCTACGAGCAGTACTTC,CASSVEGGSSYEQYF
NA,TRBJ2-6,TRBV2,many,TGTGCCAGCAGTGACCCGGGACTGGTCTCTGGGGCCAACGTCCTGACTTTC,CASSDPGLVSGANVLTF
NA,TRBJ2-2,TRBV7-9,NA,TGTGCCAGCACCTTAACAGGGAACACCGGGGAGCTGTTTTTT,CASTLTGNTGELFF
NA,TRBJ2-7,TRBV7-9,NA,TGTGCCAGCAGCTTAGCGGGCCCAACCTACGAGCAGTACTTC,CASSLAGPTYEQYF
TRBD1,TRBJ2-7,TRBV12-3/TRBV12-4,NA,TGTGCCAGCTCCCTGACAGGGGAAACGGGCGAGCAGTACTTC,CASSLTGETGEQYF
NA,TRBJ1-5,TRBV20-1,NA,TGCAGTGCTAGGTTTTTGGGCGATAGCAATCAGCCCCAGCATTTT,CSARFLGDSNQPQHF
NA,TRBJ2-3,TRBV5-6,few,TGTGCCAGCAGCTTGTTCAGGGCAGGACTTCTACTGCACATGGATACGCAGTATTTT,CASSLFRAGLLLHMDTQYF
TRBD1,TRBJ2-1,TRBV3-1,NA,TGTGCCAGCAGCCAATCCAGGGGGCAGTACAATGAGCAGTTCTTC,CASSQSRGQYNEQFF
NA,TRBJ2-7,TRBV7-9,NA,TGTGCCAGCAGCTTGGCTGGGATGTACGAGCAGTACTTC,CASSLAGMYEQYF
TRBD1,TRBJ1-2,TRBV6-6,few,TGTGCCAGCAGTCCGCCCGGACAGGGCGGTGGCTACACCTTC,CASSPPGQGGGYTF
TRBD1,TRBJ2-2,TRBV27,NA,TGTGCCAGCAGTTTACCCACAGGGGCGAACACCGGGGAGCTGTTTTTT,CASSLPTGANTGELFF
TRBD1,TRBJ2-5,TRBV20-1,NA,TGCAGTGCTAGTTGGACAGGGCAAGAGACCCAGTACTTC,CSASWTGQETQYF
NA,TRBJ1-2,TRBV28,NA,TGTGCCAGCACCATTGCAGGGGCTGACTATGGCTACACCTTC,CASTIAGADYGYTF
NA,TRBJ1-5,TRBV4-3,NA,TGCGCCAGCAGCCAAGACGCTGCCGGCCTAAGTCAGCCCCAGCATTTT,CASSQDAAGLSQPQHF
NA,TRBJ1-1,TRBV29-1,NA,TGCAGCGTCGAGGTTGGGTTACCTAAAGCTTTCTTT,CSVEVGLPKAFF
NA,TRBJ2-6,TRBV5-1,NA,TGCGCCAGCAGCTTGCTCAGCAGCTCCGGGGCCAACGTCCTGACTTTC,CASSLLSSSGANVLTF
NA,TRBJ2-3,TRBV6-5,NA,TGTGCCAGCAGATCAACCCGTAGCACAGATACGCAGTATTTT,CASRSTRSTDTQYF
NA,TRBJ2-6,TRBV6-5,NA,TGTGCCAGCAGAGGGACCGGGGCCAACGTCCTGACTTTC,CASRGTGANVLTF
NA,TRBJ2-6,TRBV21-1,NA,TGTGCCAGCCGGCCACAGGGGGGAGATGGGGCCAACGTCCTGACTTTC,CASRPQGGDGANVLTF
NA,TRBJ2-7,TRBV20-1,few,TGCAGTGCTAGCTTGGCAGGACCGCCCTACGAGCAGTACTTC,CSASLAGPPYEQYF
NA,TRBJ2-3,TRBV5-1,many,TGTGCCAGCAGTTCGGATACAGATACGCAGTATTTT,CASSSDTDTQYF
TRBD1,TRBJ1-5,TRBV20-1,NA,TGCAGTGCGACCGGGACAGATAACAATCAGCCCCAGCATTTT,CSATGTDNNQPQHF
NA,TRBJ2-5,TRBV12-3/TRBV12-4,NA,TGTGCCAGCAGCCCTATAGACAGGAGGGAGACCCAGTACTTC,CASSPIDRRETQYF
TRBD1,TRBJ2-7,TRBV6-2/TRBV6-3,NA,TGTGCCAGCAACGACAGGGGGGCAACCTACGAGCAGTACTTC,CASNDRGATYEQYF
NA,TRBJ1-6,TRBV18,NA,TGTGCCAGCTCACTAAGGGACACTAGGGATTCACCCCTCCACTTT,CASSLRDTRDSPLHF
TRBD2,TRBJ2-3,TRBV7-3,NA,TGTGCCAGCAGCCCAATCGGGACTAGCGGTCGGGATACGCAGTATTTT,CASSPIGTSGRDTQYF
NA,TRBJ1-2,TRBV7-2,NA,TGTGCCAGCAGCTTTCTGGGGGTAGACTCCTATGGCTACACCTTC,CASSFLGVDSYGYTF
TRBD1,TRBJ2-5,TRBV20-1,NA,TGCAGTGCTGGACAGGGGGGGAGGTTAGAGACCCAGTACTTC,CSAGQGGRLETQYF
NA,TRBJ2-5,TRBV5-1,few,TGCGCCAGCAGCTTGTCGGCGGGGAGTGGAGAGACCCAGTACTTC,CASSLSAGSGETQYF
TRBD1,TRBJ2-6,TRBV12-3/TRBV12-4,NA,TGTGCCAGCAGTTTAAACAGGGGGTCCTCTGGGGCCAACGTCCGGACTTTC,CASSLNRGSSGANVRTF
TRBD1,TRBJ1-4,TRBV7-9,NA,TGTGCCAGCAGCTTCCGGGACAGGGGAGAAAAACTGTTTTTT,CASSFRDRGEKLFF
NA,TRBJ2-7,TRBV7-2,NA,TGTGCCAGCAGCTTTTACACCTACGAGCAGTACTTC,CASSFYTYEQYF
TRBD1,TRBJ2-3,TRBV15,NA,TGTGCCACCAGCAGAGTTCCGGGACAGGGGGCAGGAGATACGCAGTATTTT,CATSRVPGQGAGDTQYF
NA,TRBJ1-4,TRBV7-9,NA,TGTGCCAGCAGCTTAGAGGAAGGGGGAAAACTGTTTTTT,CASSLEEGGKLFF
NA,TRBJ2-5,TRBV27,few,TGTGCCAGCAGTTTGGAAGCCCCATCGAAGACGCAGTACTTC,CASSLEAPSKTQYF
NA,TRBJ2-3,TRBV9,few,TGTGCCAGCAGCGCCGGAAGAGATACGCAGTATTTT,CASSAGRDTQYF
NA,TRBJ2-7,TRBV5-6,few,TGTGCCAGCAGCCGCTGGGGACAAAACTACGAGCAGTACTTC,CASSRWGQNYEQYF